These 21 T cell receptor beta chains originate from one sample sequenced in a study of cytomegalovirus exposure and HLA in healthy donors. PCR was performed using 60 Vbeta and 13 Jbeta primers. The data were produced by immunoSEQ multiplex PCR, yet TCRdb's version contains in-frame clones alone and is incomplete. Altogether about 150,000 clones are present, roughly three quarters being singletons, with the ten largest covering around 13%. The source material was PBMCs. The receptors derive from a man aged 30-40 years in good health and CMV-seropositive.

This clone has just a few counts. V and J are TRBV9 and TRBJ2-7, with 7 bases that match TRBD2. CDR1 and CDR2 (germline): SGDLS, YYNGEE. The CDR3 is 14 residues long. Trimming removed 4 bases from V and 2 bases from J; junction bases left unmatched: 6. CDR3 region: CASSPAGKTYEQYF. The CDR3 region has the DNA TGTGCCAGCAGCCCAGCGGGAAAGACCTACGAGCAGTACTTC.

The chain joins TRBV5-4 to TRBJ2-3, with D possibly TRBD1 on 6 matching bases. CDR3 length: 16 residues. With 2 bases removed from V and 4 bases from J, the gap between germline ends came to 17 bases. In germline, CDR1 is SGHNT, CDR2 YYREEE (reference sequence). The CDR3 DNA is TGTGCCAGCAGCTTAGGTGGGGACACTACAGCAGATACGCAGTATTTT. Translated, it gives CASSLGGDTTADTQYF.

For this clone: The junction does not match germline at one end; this may be a read error. This chain connects TRBV4-2 to TRBJ1-2; the match to TRBD1 covers 8 bases. Germline V gene data show CDR1 as LGHNA and CDR2 as YNFKEQ. The CDR3 is 16 residues long. In DNA form, the CDR3 reads TGTGCCAGCAGCCAAGCGCAAACAGGGGGTAATTATGGCTACCCCTTC. Protein product: CASSQAQTGGNYGYPF.

The chain joins TRBV10-2 to TRBJ1-5; 7 nucleotides agree with TRBD1. J was trimmed by 5 bases and V by 5 bases; bases with no gene match: 6. The CDR3 extends over 14 amino acids. Germline V gives CDR1 WSHSY, CDR2 SAAADI. The CDR3 reads CASSRTGRDQPQHF. DNA of the CDR3: TGCGCCAGCAGTCGGACAGGTCGGGATCAGCCCCAGCATTTT.

The rearrangement links TRBV7-3 to TRBJ2-1, with 7 bases matching TRBD2. This CDR3 is built from 20 residues. V was pared by 1 base and J by 4 bases, with 19 bases of the junction left unmatched. The germline CDR1 and CDR2 sequences are SGHTA and FQGTGA. The CDR3 nucleotides are TGTGCCAGCAGCTTAAATCCGGCTAGCGGCCAAAGCAGCATATACAATGAGCAGTTCTTC. The encoded protein is CASSLNPASGQSSIYNEQFF.

The gene calls are TRBV11-2 and TRBJ2-7; TRBD2 agrees at 13 bases. The CDR3 consists of 16 residues. CDR1 and CDR2 (germline): SGHAT, FQNNGV. V was pared by 5 bases and J by 6 bases, with 10 bases of the junction left unmatched. The CDR3 coding sequence is TGTGCCAGCAGCCCTGGACTAGCGGGAGTCAATGGCGAGCAGTACTTC. Translated, it gives CASSPGLAGVNGEQYF.

This chain connects TRBV11-2 to TRBJ2-1, with TRBD2 matching over 7 bases. CDR3 length: 16 amino acids. V lost 3 bases, J lost 3 bases, and 8 bases stayed unmatched. Germline V CDR1 and CDR2: SGHAT, FQNNGV. CDR3 coding DNA: TGTGCCAGCAGCTTGGGCCTAGGCGGGAGCTACAATGAGCAGTTCTTC. It is translated as CASSLGLGGSYNEQFF.

Comment on this clone: At one boundary the junction diverges from the germline segment, which might be a read error. The chain links TRBV7-9 to TRBJ1-4, with a possible D match to TRBD1 (6 bases). Germline CDR1 SEHNR, CDR2 FQNEAQ (reference sequence). CDR3 length equals 17 residues. As DNA, the CDR3 is TGTTCCAGCAGCCTCAACCCGCAACAGGGTAGAGGAGAAAAACTGTTTTTT. It is translated as CSSSLNPQQGRGEKLFF. Using reference TRBV7-9 and TRBJ1-4 for the parts outside the CDR3, the full variable domain is DTGVSQNPRHKITKRGQNVTFRCDPISEHNRLYWYRQTLGQGPEFLTYFQNEAQLEKSRLLSDRFSAERPKGSFSTLEIQRTEQGDSAMYLCSSSLNPQQGRGEKLFFGSGTQLSVL.

The chain recombines TRBV5-1 with TRBJ1-2; 7 nucleotides line up with TRBD1. The germline gives CDR1 SGHRS, CDR2 YFSETQ. CDR3 length equals 15 residues. J gave up 2 bases and V 3 bases, and 7 bases lay outside the gene matches. CDR3 bases: TGCGCCAGCAGCTCGGGACAGTTAGTCAACTATGGCTACACCTTC. This translates into CASSSGQLVNYGYTF.

CDR3 bases: TGTGCTAGTGGTCGGCTAGATAGCGATGAGCAGTTCTTC. It is translated as CASGRLDSDEQFF. The V call is TRBV12-5, the J call TRBJ2-1; a possible D gene is TRBD2 (5 bases). CDR1 and CDR2 (germline): LGHNT, FRNRAP. The CDR3 has 13 residues. Trimming left V 5 bases short and J 8 bases short, with 13 bases between.

This chain uses TRBV28 with TRBJ1-2, with a tentative D call TRBD1 (5 bases). The CDR3 covers 15 residues. V was trimmed by 4 bases and J by 5 bases, leaving 17 bases between them. The germline V gene has CDR1 MDHEN and CDR2 SYDVKM. CDR3 bases: TGTGCCAGCAGTTGGGACTCATCCGGGAGGTATGGCTACACCTTC. The encoded protein is CASSWDSSGRYGYTF.

The J gene is TRBJ2-7, the V gene TRBV5-1, with TRBD1 matching 7 bases. CDR1 SGHRS and CDR2 YFSETQ come from the germline V gene. This CDR3 is built from 16 residues. V trimming: 5 bases; J trimming: 4 bases; junction bases outside the gene matches: 15. CDR3 sequence: CASSDLRTGVKYEQYF. DNA for the CDR3: TGCGCCAGCAGTGATCTAAGGACAGGTGTTAAGTACGAGCAGTACTTC.

The chain carries TRBV11-2 and TRBJ1-3; a weak D match, TRBD1 (6 bases). Trimming shortened V by 5 bases and J by 0 bases, and 14 bases separated the two germline ends. Looked up from germline, CDR1 is SGHAT and CDR2 is FQNNGV. The CDR3 spans 16 residues. CDR3 region: CASSTYREDSGNTIYF. CDR3 bases: TGTGCCAGCAGCACCTACAGGGAAGACTCTGGAAACACCATATATTTT.

V gene TRBV9 combines with J gene TRBJ1-3, with 8 bases that match TRBD1. CDR1 SGDLS and CDR2 YYNGEE come from the germline V gene. V dropped 4 bases and J dropped 0; count of bases not matched to a gene: 3. This CDR3 has 15 residues. CDR3 in DNA: TGTGCCAGCAGCCTCACAGGGGGCTCTGGAAACACCATATATTTT. Encoded protein: CASSLTGGSGNTIYF.

The chain has TRBV28 and TRBJ2-7; 7 bases map to TRBD2. There are 18 residues in the CDR3. Germline trimming cut 3 bases from V and 0 bases from J; bases unmatched to any gene: 14. From germline, CDR1 is MDHEN and CDR2 SYDVKM. The CDR3 DNA reads TGTGCCAGCAGTTTTTCACCGACTAGCAAAAGCGTCTCCTACGAGCAGTACTTC. Encoded protein: CASSFSPTSKSVSYEQYF.

The J gene is TRBJ1-2, the V gene TRBV7-8, with no clear D. Germline-derived CDR1 and CDR2 are SGHVS and FQNEAQ. The CDR3 length is 15 residues. Trimming left V 5 bases short and J 4 bases short, with 17 bases between. The chain's CDR3 is CASSPRTTDLYGYTF. CDR3 DNA: TGTGCCAGCAGCCCCCGAACTACCGACCTCTATGGCTACACCTTC.

V usage is TRBV30 and J usage is TRBJ2-3; 8 positions agree with TRBD2. The CDR3 loop spans 14 amino acids. With 1 base clipped from V and 3 bases from J, the junction kept 3 bases outside the gene matches. CDR1 and CDR2 (germline): GTSNPN, SVGIG (reference sequence). This chain's CDR3 is CAWSAQRETDTQYF. The CDR3 bases are TGTGCCTGGAGTGCTCAGCGGGAGACAGATACGCAGTATTTT.

V and J are TRBV6-5 and TRBJ1-1; possibly TRBD1 for D (6 bases). CDR1 is MNHEY, CDR2 SVGAGI, per germline. Trimming took 5 bases from V and 6 from J, leaving 10 bases between them. There are 12 residues in the CDR3. Here the CDR3 DNA reads TGTGCCAGCAGTGGCCAGGGGCCTGAAGCTTTCTTT. It yields the protein CASSGQGPEAFF.

The table lists this clone with a few counts. This rearrangement joins TRBV4-2 to TRBJ2-1; TRBD2 is a possible D gene (5 bases). The CDR3 sequence is 13 residues long. Germline V CDR1 and CDR2: LGHNA, YNFKEQ. The germline V and J ends were trimmed by 0 bases and 15 bases, with 15 bases remaining between them. The CDR3, as DNA: TGTGCCAGCAGCCAAGACTTTCGGTCAGAGGGGTTCTTC. Residues: CASSQDFRSEGFF.

This clone showed up just once. The J gene is TRBJ2-5, the V gene TRBV28; 7 nucleotides match TRBD1. Losses at the gene ends were 2 bases for V and 1 base for J; bases not matched to a gene: 1. The CDR3 is made up of 14 amino acids. Germline V CDR1 and CDR2: MDHEN, SYDVKM. This chain's CDR3 is CASSLRDSQETQYF. The CDR3, as DNA: TGTGCCAGCAGTTTACGGGACAGCCAAGAGACCCAGTACTTC.

This clone has just a few counts. The chain uses TRBV5-1 and TRBJ2-1, with 12 nucleotides matching TRBD2. Germline CDR1 SGHRS, CDR2 YFSETQ. This CDR3 region has 15 residues. The V gene end was trimmed by 1 base and the J gene end by 9 bases; junction bases not matched to a gene: 5. DNA for the CDR3: TGCGCCAGCAGCTTGAAACTAGCGGGAGGTAGTGAGCAGTTCTTC. It is translated as CASSLKLAGGSEQFF.